Included here is one T cell receptor (beta chain) sequence, with context. Its antigen remains unidentified. This specimen belongs to a study of PD-L1 blockade in urothelial cancer. Study-level background: The patients had undergone anywhere from 0 to 3 prior chemotherapy regimens. Blood samples had a median of approximately 150,000 T cells.

Profiled with immunoSEQ multiplex PCR; TCRdb holds only in-frame clones, not every one. The repertoire holds around 50,000 clones, with approximately 85% as singletons. Broader study findings: Tumor-associated clones in the blood of durable-benefit patients grew more at 3 weeks.

Regarding time point: peripheral blood 6 weeks after treatment start. The germline V gene encodes CDR1 MDHEN and CDR2 SYDVKM. The CDR3 loop spans 16 amino acids. Trimming at V came to 5 bases and at J to 5 bases, leaving 10 bases not matched to a gene. Material: PBMCs, obtained around atezolizumab (anti-PD-L1) treatment. This chain links TRBV28 with TRBJ2-5, with TRBD1 matching over 11 bases. This clonotype was sampled from a middle-aged man with urothelial cancer. The CDR3 here is CASSQPGQGEGETQYF. CDR3 DNA sequence: TGTGCCAGCAGTCAACCGGGACAGGGGGAGGGCGAGACCCAGTACTTC. The complete variable domain, with remaining parts taken from reference TRBV28 and TRBJ2-5, reads DVKVTQSSRYLVKRTGEKVFLECVQDMDHENMFWYRQDPGLGLRLIYFSYDVKMKEKGDIPEGYSVSREKKERFSLILESASTNQTSMYLCASSQPGQGEGETQYFGPGTRLLVL.